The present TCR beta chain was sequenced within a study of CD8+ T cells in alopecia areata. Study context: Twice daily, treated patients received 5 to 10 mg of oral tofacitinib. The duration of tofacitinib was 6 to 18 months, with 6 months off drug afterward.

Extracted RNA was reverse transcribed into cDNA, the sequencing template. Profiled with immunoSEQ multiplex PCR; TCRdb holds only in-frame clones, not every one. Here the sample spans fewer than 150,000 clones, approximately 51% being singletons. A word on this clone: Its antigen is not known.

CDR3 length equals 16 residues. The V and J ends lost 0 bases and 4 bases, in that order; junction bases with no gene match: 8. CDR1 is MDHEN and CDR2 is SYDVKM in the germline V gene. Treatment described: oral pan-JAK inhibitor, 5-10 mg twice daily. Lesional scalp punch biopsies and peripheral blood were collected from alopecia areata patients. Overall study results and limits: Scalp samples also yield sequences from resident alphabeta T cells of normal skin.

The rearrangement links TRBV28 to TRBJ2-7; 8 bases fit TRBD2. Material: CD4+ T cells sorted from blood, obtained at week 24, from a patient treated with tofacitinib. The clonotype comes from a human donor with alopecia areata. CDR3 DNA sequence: TGTGCCAGCAGTTTATGGGGAAGCGGGGGCCTGTACGAGCAGTACTTC. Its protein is CASSLWGSGGLYEQYF.